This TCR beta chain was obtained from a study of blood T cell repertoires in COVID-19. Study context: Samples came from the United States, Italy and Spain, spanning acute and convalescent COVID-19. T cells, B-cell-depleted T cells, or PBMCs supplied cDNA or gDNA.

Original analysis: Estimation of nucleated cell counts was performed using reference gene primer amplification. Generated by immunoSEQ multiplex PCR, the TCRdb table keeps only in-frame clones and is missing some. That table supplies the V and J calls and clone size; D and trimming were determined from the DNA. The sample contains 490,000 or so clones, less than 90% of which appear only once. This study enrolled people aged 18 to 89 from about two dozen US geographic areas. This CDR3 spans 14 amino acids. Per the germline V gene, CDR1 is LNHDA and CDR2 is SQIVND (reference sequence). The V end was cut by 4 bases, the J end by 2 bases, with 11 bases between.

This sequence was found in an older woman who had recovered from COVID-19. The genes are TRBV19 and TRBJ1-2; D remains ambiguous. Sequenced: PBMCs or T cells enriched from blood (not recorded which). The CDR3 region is CASSTWRKNYGYTF. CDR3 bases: TGTGCCAGTAGTACCTGGCGGAAGAACTATGGCTACACCTTC.